This TCR beta chain was identified during a study of cytomegalovirus exposure and HLA in healthy donors. Turning to the study itself: In a later analysis, it was reported that the 120 validation repertoires had been produced on the same platform as the 690 or so repertoires belonging to the first cohort.

Study conclusions and caveats: In the 95 to 150 validation repertoires, a later analysis found that first-cohort TCR clusters tended to co-occur.

Comment on this clone: No antigen is known for it.

V lost 1 base and J lost 5, with 11 bases in between. Germline V gives CDR1 MNHEY, CDR2 SMNVEV (reference sequence). The CDR3 length is 15 residues. TCRdb's table, derived via immunoSEQ multiplex PCR, lists solely in-frame clones and lacks some. The table records around 260,000 clones, 90% of them present only once. The source material was PBMCs. The chain carries TRBV27 and TRBJ2-2; D is possibly TRBD1 (5 bases). The receptor's source is a woman aged 25 to 45 in good health and CMV-seronegative. CDR3 sequence: CASSLWQGSTGELFF. The CDR3 DNA is TGTGCCAGCAGTTTATGGCAGGGTTCTACCGGGGAGCTGTTTTTT.